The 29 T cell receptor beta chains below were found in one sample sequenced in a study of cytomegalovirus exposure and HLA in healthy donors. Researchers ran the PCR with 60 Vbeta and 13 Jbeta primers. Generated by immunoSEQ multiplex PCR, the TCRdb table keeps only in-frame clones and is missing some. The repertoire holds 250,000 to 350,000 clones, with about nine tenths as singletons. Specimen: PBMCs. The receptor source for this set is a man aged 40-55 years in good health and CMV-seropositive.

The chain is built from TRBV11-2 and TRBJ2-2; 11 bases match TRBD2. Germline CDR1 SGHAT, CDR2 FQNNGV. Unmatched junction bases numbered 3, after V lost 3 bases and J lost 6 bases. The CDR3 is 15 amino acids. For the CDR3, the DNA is TGTGCCAGCAGCTTTAGCGGGAGGGAGGCCGGGGAGCTGTTTTTT. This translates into CASSFSGREAGELFF.

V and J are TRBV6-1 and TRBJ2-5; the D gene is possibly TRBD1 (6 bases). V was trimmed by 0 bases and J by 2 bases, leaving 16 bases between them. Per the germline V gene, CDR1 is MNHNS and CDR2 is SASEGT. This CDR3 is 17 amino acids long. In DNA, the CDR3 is TGTGCCAGCAGTGAAGCTGGGGGCCGGGAACTACAAGAGACCCAGTACTTC. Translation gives CASSEAGGRELQETQYF.

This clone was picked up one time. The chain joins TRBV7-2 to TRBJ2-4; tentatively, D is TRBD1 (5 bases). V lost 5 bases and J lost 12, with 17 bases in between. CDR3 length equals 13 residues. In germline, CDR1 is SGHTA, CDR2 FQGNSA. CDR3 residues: CASSPPWTSSQYF. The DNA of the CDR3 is TGTGCCAGCAGCCCACCATGGACAAGTTCTCAGTACTTC. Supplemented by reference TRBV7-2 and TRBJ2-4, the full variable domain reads GAGVSQSPSNKVTEKGKDVELRCDPISGHTALYWYRQSLGQGLEFLIYFQGNSAPDKSGLPSDRFSAERTGGSVSTLTIQRTQQEDSAVYLCASSPPWTSSQYFGAGTRLSVL.

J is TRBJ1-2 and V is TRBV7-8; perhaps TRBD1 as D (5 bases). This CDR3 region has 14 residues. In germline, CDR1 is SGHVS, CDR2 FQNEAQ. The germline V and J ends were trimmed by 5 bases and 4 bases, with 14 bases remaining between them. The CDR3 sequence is CASSTRETSYGYTF. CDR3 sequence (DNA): TGTGCCAGCAGCACCAGGGAAACCAGCTATGGCTACACCTTC.

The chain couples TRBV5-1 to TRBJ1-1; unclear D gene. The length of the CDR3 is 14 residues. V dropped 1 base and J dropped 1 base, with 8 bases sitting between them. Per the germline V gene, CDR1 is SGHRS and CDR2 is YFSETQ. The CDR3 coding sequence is TGCGCCAGCAGCTTGAACCCCGGGAACACTGAAGCTTTCTTT. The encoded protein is CASSLNPGNTEAFF.

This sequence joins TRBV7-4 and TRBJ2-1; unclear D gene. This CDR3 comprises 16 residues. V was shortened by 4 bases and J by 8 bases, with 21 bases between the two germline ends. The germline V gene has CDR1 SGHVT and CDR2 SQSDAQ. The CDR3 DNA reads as TGTGCCAGCAGCTCACGTCAAGATTCTCGACTCCATGAGCAGTTCTTC. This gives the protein CASSSRQDSRLHEQFF.

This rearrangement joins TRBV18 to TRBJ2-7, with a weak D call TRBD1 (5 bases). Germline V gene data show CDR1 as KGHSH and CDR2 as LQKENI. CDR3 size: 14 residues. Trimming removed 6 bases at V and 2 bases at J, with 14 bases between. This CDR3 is CASSSQAEPYEQYF. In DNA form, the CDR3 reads TGTGCCAGCTCTTCACAGGCGGAGCCCTACGAGCAGTACTTC.

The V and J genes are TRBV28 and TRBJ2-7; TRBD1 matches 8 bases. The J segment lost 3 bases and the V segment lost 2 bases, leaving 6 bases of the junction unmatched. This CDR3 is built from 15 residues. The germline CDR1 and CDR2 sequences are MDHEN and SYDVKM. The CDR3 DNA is TGTGCCAGCAGTTTACAGGGGGCGGTTAGCTACGAGCAGTACTTC. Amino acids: CASSLQGAVSYEQYF.

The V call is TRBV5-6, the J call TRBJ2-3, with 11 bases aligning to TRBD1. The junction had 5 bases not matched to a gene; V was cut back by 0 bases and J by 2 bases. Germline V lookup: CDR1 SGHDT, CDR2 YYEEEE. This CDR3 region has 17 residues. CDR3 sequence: CASSLGTGGMDTDTQYF. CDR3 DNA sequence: TGTGCCAGCAGCTTGGGGACAGGGGGCATGGACACAGATACGCAGTATTTT.

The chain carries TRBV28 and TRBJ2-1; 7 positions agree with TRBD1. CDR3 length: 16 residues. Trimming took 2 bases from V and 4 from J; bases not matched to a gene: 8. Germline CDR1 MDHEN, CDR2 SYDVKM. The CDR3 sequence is CASSLVGYRGYNEQFF. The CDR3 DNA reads TGTGCCAGCAGTTTAGTCGGATACAGGGGATACAATGAGCAGTTCTTC.

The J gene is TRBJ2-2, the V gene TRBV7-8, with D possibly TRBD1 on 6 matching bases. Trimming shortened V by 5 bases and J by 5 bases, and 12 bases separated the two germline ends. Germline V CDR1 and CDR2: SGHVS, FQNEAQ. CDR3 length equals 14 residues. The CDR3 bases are TGTGCCAGCAGCCCGAGACAGGCAACCGGGGAGCTGTTTTTT. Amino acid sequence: CASSPRQATGELFF.

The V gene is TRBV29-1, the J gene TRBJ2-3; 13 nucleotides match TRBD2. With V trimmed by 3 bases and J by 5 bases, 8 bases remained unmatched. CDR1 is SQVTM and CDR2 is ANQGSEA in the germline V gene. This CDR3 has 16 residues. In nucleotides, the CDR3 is TGCAGCGTTGAGCGGACTAGCGGGAGTGGTGGAGATACGCAGTATTTT. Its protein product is CSVERTSGSGGDTQYF.

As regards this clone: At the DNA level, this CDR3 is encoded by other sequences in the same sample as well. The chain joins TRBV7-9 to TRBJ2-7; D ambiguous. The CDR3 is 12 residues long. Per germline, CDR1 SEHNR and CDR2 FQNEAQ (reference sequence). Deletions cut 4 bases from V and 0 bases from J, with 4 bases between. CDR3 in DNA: TGTGCCAGCAGCTCCTCCTCCTACGAGCAGTACTTC. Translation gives CASSSSSYEQYF.

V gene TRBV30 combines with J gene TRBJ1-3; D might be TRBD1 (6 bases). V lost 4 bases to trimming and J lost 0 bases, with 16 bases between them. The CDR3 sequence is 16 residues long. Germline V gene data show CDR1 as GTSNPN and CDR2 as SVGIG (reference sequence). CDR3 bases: TGTGCCTGGATGGAGTATGCAGGGGCCTCTGGAAACACCATATATTTT. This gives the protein CAWMEYAGASGNTIYF.

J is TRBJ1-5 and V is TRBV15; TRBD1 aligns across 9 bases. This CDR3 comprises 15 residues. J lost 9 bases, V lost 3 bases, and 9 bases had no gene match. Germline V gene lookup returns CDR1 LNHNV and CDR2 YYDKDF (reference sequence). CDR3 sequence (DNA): TGTGCCACCAGCAGGCCCGTACAGGGGGCGAGGCCCCAGCATTTT. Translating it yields CATSRPVQGARPQHF. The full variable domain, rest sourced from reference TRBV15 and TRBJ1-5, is DAMVIQNPRYQVTQFGKPVTLSCSQTLNHNVMYWYQQKSSQAPKLLFHYYDKDFNNEADTPDNFQSRRPNTSFCFLDIRSPGLGDTAMYLCATSRPVQGARPQHFGDGTRLSIL.

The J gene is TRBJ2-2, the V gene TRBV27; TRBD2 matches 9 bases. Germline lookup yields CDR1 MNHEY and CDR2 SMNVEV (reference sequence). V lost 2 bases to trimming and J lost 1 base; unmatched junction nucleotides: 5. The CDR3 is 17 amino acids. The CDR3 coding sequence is TGTGCCAGCAGTTTAAGGGGCGGGAGGGTGAACACCGGGGAGCTGTTTTTT. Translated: CASSLRGGRVNTGELFF.

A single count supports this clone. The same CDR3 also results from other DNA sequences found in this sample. The CDR3 bases are TGTGCCAGCAGCTCACTGGGCCGCACAGATACGCAGTATTTT. This codes for CASSSLGRTDTQYF. The chain has TRBV7-3 and TRBJ2-3; D is undetermined. The germline V gene has CDR1 SGHTA and CDR2 FQGTGA. The V end lost 4 bases, the J end lost 1 base, and 9 bases lay between the germline ends. The CDR3 is 14 amino acids. The entire variable domain, with the rest obtained from reference TRBV7-3 and TRBJ2-3, is as follows: GAGVSQTPSNKVTEKGKYVELRCDPISGHTALYWYRQSLGQGPEFLIYFQGTGAADDSGLPNDRFFAVRPEGSVSTLKIQRTERGDSAVYLCASSSLGRTDTQYFGPGTRLTVL.

The CDR3 reads CASSTGTGGETQYF. The CDR3 nucleotides are TGTGCCAGCAGCACCGGGACAGGGGGGGAGACCCAGTACTTC. This rearrangement joins TRBV5-4 to TRBJ2-5; TRBD1 aligns across 11 bases. The ends lost 4 bases at V and 5 bases at J; junction bases unmatched: 4. The CDR3 contains 14 residues. Looked up from germline, CDR1 is SGHNT and CDR2 is YYREEE (reference sequence).

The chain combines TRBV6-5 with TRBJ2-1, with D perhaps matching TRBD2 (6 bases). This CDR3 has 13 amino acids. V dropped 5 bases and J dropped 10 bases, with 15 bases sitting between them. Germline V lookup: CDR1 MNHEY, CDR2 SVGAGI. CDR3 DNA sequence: TGTGCCAGCAGTCAACTTCGGCGGGGCGAGCAGTTCTTC. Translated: CASSQLRRGEQFF.

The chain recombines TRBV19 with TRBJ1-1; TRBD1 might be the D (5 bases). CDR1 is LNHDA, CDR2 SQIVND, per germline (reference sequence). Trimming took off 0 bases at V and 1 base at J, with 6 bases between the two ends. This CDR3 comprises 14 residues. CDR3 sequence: CASSIERGNTEAFF. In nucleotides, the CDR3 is TGTGCCAGTAGTATAGAAAGGGGGAACACTGAAGCTTTCTTT.

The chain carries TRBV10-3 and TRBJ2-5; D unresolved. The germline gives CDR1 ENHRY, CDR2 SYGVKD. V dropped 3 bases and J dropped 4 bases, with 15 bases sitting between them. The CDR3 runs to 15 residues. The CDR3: CAISEIMRGGETQYF. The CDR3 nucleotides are TGTGCCATCAGTGAAATCATGCGAGGTGGAGAGACCCAGTACTTC.

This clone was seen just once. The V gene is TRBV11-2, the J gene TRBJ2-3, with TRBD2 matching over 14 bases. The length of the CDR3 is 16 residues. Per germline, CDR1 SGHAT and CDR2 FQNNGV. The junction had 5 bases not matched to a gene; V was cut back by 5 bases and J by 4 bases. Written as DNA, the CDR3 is TGTGCCAGCAGCCCGGGACTAGCGGGAGACTCAGATACGCAGTATTTT. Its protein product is CASSPGLAGDSDTQYF.

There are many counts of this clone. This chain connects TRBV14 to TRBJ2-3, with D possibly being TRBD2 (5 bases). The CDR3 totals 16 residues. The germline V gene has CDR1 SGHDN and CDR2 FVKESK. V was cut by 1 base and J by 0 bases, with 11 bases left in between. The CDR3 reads CASSQGGRGSTDTQYF. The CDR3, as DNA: TGTGCCAGCAGCCAAGGAGGGAGAGGAAGCACAGATACGCAGTATTTT.

CDR3 sequence (DNA): TGTGCCAGCAGTTTACTAGATGACGATGGCTACACCTTC. Protein: CASSLLDDDGYTF. This chain connects TRBV28 to TRBJ1-2; D uncertain. This CDR3 has 13 amino acids. The germline V gene has CDR1 MDHEN and CDR2 SYDVKM. V was clipped by 2 bases and J by 6 bases, with 10 bases between them.

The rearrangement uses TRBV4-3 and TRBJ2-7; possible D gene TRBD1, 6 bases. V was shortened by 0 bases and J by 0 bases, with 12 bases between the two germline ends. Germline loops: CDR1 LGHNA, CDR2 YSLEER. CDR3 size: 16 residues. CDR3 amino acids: CASSQDLGHDSYEQYF. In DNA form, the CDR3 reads TGCGCCAGCAGCCAAGATTTGGGACATGACTCCTACGAGCAGTACTTC.

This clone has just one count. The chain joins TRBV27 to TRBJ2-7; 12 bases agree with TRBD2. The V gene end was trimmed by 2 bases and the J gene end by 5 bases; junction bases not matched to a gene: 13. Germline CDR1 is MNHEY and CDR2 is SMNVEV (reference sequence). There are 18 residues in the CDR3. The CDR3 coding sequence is TGTGCCAGCAGTTTAGCTTCTAGCGGGAGGGCCAAGTCGGACGAGCAGTACTTC. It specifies CASSLASSGRAKSDEQYF.

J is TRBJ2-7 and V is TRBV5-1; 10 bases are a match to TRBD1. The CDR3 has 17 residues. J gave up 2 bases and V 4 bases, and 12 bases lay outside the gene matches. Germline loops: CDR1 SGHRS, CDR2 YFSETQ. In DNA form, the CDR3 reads TGCGCCAGCAGCGCCGGGACAGGGGAACCCCGAACCTACGAGCAGTACTTC. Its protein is CASSAGTGEPRTYEQYF. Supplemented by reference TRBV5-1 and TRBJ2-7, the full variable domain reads KAGVTQTPRYLIKTRGQQVTLSCSPISGHRSVSWYQQTPGQGLQFLFEYFSETQRNKGNFPGRFSGRQFSNSRSEMNVSTLELGDSALYLCASSAGTGEPRTYEQYFGPGTRLTVT.

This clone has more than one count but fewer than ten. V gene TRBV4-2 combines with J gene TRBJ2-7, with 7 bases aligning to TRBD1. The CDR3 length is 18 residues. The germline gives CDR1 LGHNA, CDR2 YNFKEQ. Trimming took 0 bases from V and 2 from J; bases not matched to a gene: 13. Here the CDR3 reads CASSQDSTGTVIPYEQYF. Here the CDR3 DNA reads TGTGCCAGCAGCCAAGATTCTACCGGGACAGTTATCCCCTACGAGCAGTACTTC.

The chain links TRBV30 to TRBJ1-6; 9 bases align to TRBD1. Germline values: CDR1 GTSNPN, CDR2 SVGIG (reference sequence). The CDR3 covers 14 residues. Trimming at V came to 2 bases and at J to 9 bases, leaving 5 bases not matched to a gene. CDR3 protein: CAWSWDRVSSPLHF. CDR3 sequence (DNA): TGTGCCTGGAGTTGGGACAGGGTGTCTTCACCCCTCCACTTT.